The TCR beta chain described here comes from a study of blood T cell repertoires in COVID-19. On the study more broadly: From the United States, Italy and Spain came samples of acute and convalescent COVID-19.

V was clipped by 2 bases and J by 2 bases, with 10 bases between them. CDR1 is MDHEN and CDR2 is SYDVKM in the germline V gene. CDR3 length equals 14 residues. Some clones are missing from TCRdb's copy, which holds only in-frame ones; the method was immunoSEQ multiplex PCR. Of about 140,000 clones listed, over 80% are singletons. The sample taken for sequencing was PBMCs or T cells enriched from blood (not recorded which). The receptor was derived from a man in his sixties who had recovered from COVID-19. This chain links TRBV28 with TRBJ2-7; TRBD2 might be the D (7 bases). Here the CDR3 DNA reads TGTGCCAGCAGTTTACAGGGGAGGGCCTACGAGCAGTACTTC. This encodes CASSLQGRAYEQYF.